The next 14 T cell receptor beta chains were all read from a single sample in a study of technical replicates of blood from a few donors. Sequencing used immunoSEQ multiplex PCR; TCRdb keeps in-frame clones, though not all of them. The sample holds about 56,000 clones, about 96% seen once. Sequencing input: PBMCs. The receptor set was obtained from a human donor in good health. Some clones in this sample may be carry-over from other donors' samples.

This chain links TRBV14 with TRBJ2-3; tentatively, D is TRBD1 (5 bases). Germline assignment: CDR1 SGHDN and CDR2 FVKESK. The CDR3 length is 12 residues. Trimming cost V 6 bases and J 6 bases, with 10 bases left between them. The CDR3 nucleotides read TGTGCCAGCAGTCCAGGGTTCGATACGCAGTATTTT. Its translation: CASSPGFDTQYF.

The chain is built from TRBV7-2 and TRBJ1-2; 10 bases fit TRBD1. Looked up from germline, CDR1 is SGHTA and CDR2 is FQGNSA. J lost 2 bases, V lost 5 bases, and 8 bases had no gene match. The CDR3 length is 16 residues. The CDR3: CASSALVGQGNYGYTF. CDR3 bases: TGTGCCAGCAGCGCCCTTGTGGGACAGGGGAACTATGGCTACACCTTC.

The chain links TRBV18 to TRBJ1-1; no clear D. The germline CDR1 and CDR2 sequences are KGHSH and LQKENI. The CDR3 totals 15 residues. V lost 0 bases and J lost 6, with 14 bases in between. The CDR3: CASSPPRYNGAEAFF. CDR3 coding DNA: TGTGCCAGCTCACCACCGAGGTACAACGGAGCTGAAGCTTTCTTT.

J is TRBJ2-7 and V is TRBV5-1; D uncertain. Trimming removed 4 bases from V and 3 bases from J, with 14 bases in between. The CDR3 is 14 amino acids. Germline CDR1 is SGHRS and CDR2 is YFSETQ. CDR3 loop: CASSADVTNYEQYF. CDR3 bases: TGCGCCAGCAGCGCAGATGTTACTAACTACGAGCAGTACTTC.

V gene TRBV4-1 combines with J gene TRBJ1-6, with 8 bases identical to TRBD1. Germline-derived CDR1 and CDR2 are MGHRA and YSYEKL. With V trimmed by 4 bases and J by 10 bases, 12 bases remained unmatched. This CDR3 contains 16 residues. The DNA of the CDR3 is TGCGCCAGCAGCCCCCGAGCGGACAGGGCCGGATCACCCCTCCACTTT. Translated, it gives CASSPRADRAGSPLHF.

CDR3 sequence (DNA): TGTGCCAGCAGCTTAATAGCGGGAGGGCCCACCTACGAGCAGTACTTC. It encodes CASSLIAGGPTYEQYF. The chain has TRBV5-4 and TRBJ2-7, with 11 bases matching TRBD2. This CDR3 is built from 16 residues. The germline CDR1 and CDR2 sequences are SGHNT and YYREEE (reference sequence). V lost 2 bases, J lost 2 bases, and 6 bases stayed unmatched.

The chain employs TRBV6-1 and TRBJ2-5, with 7 bases matching TRBD2. Germline values: CDR1 MNHNS, CDR2 SASEGT. V lost 1 base and J lost 0; bases outside the gene matches: 11. The CDR3 consists of 18 residues. CDR3 in DNA: TGTGCCAGCAGTGAAGGTCCCCCTGCTAGCGGAAACCAAGAGACCCAGTACTTC. Amino acid sequence: CASSEGPPASGNQETQYF.

The genes are TRBV5-4 and TRBJ2-3; the match to TRBD2 covers 10 bases. V shed 6 bases and J 2 bases; nucleotides not matched to a gene: 9. CDR1 is SGHNT, CDR2 YYREEE, per germline (reference sequence). CDR3 length: 16 amino acids. For the CDR3, the DNA is TGTGCCAGCAATACCTGGCTAGCGGGGGTCACAGATACGCAGTATTTT. It encodes CASNTWLAGVTDTQYF.

V gene TRBV6-1 combines with J gene TRBJ1-1; the D gene is possibly TRBD1 (5 bases). Trimming took 8 bases from V and 1 from J, leaving 17 bases between them. The CDR3 spans 15 residues. Germline CDR1 MNHNS, CDR2 SASEGT. The CDR3 is CASSAEGGGNTEAFF. DNA for the CDR3: TGTGCCAGCTCCGCCGAGGGCGGGGGGAACACTGAAGCTTTCTTT.

V and J are TRBV9 and TRBJ2-1; 7 positions match TRBD1. The CDR3 sequence is 15 residues long. J lost 7 bases, V lost 0 bases, and 7 bases had no gene match. CDR1 is SGDLS and CDR2 is YYNGEE in the germline V gene. CDR3 bases: TGTGCCAGCAGCGTAGAAGCCAGGGGGATGAATGAGCAGTTCTTC. This sequence encodes CASSVEARGMNEQFF.

This chain links TRBV11-2 with TRBJ1-4; 7 positions match TRBD1. Germline V gene data show CDR1 as SGHAT and CDR2 as FQNNGV. The J segment lost 5 bases and the V segment lost 11 bases, leaving 11 bases of the junction unmatched. The CDR3 is made up of 14 amino acids. CDR3 protein: CASKEGATNEKLFF. The CDR3 region has the DNA TGTGCCTCCAAAGAGGGGGCGACAAATGAAAAACTGTTTTTT.

The rearrangement joins TRBV13 to TRBJ1-2; 8 bases map to TRBD1. The V segment lost 5 bases and the J segment 1 base; nucleotides outside the gene matches: 3. This CDR3 region has 14 residues. CDR1 PRHDT and CDR2 FYEKMQ come from the germline V gene (reference sequence). The CDR3 loop reads CASSLDRGNYGYTF. The CDR3 DNA reads as TGTGCCAGCAGCCTAGACAGGGGTAACTATGGCTACACCTTC.

The CDR3 loop reads CASWAAGTYEQYF. The CDR3 DNA reads TGTGCCAGTTGGGCAGCAGGGACCTACGAGCAGTACTTC. The chain combines TRBV2 with TRBJ2-7, with D perhaps TRBD1 (5 bases). The CDR3 is 13 residues long. V was pared by 9 bases and J by 2 bases, with 14 bases between. Germline CDR1 and CDR2: SNHLY and FYNNEI.

The chain has TRBV6-5 and TRBJ1-2; the D is unclear. Deletions cut 5 bases from V and 4 bases from J, with 11 bases between. The CDR3 has 13 residues. Germline V gives CDR1 MNHEY, CDR2 SVGAGI. CDR3 bases: TGTGCCAGCAGTCCACAGCCCAGCTATGGCTACACCTTC. Its translation is CASSPQPSYGYTF.